A single T cell receptor beta chain is shown here with its context. Its antigen is as yet unknown. The V gene end was trimmed by 1 base and the J gene end by 5 bases; junction bases not matched to a gene: 1. In germline, CDR1 is SGHNT, CDR2 YENEEA. The CDR3 has 13 residues. Each cDNA molecule carried a unique molecular identifier. Via MiXCR, TCRdb re-called the 5' RACE reads, giving one row per CDR3 protein. This repertoire shows 45,000 to 55,000 distinct CDR3 sequences, about 9.2% found once; its top ten account for roughly 8.3%. The sample originates from a study of early T cells in non-severe SARS-CoV-2 infection. Findings and caveats of the study: VDJdb matching, biased toward anti-spike CD8 responses, missed private and CD4 specificities.

This receptor was taken from an adult who was a healthcare worker with PCR-confirmed SARS-CoV-2 infection or an uninfected control (not recorded which). The source material was whole blood. V and J are TRBV11-3 and TRBJ2-7; 8 nucleotides agree with TRBD2. The CDR3 here is CASSLGLANEQYF. Here the CDR3 DNA reads TGTGCCAGCAGCTTAGGACTAGCGAACGAGCAGTACTTC.